The T cell receptor beta chain described here comes from a study of cytomegalovirus exposure and HLA in healthy donors. Study-wide findings and caveats: The study reported that TCR beta sequences accurately predicted HLA-A and HLA-B alleles in most subjects. For TCR beta chains, V- and J-gene trimming was later linked to a missense DCLRE1C variant. It emerged from a later analysis that several of the most significant clusters appeared to be linked to common viral pathogens.

Primers included in the PCR were 60 Vbeta and 13 Jbeta primers. Clones were read by immunoSEQ multiplex PCR, and TCRdb kept only the in-frame ones, dropping some. This table holds 60,000 to 75,000 clones, roughly nine tenths found once. The V gene end was trimmed by 4 bases and the J gene end by 0 bases; junction bases not matched to a gene: 9. From germline, CDR1 is MGHRA and CDR2 YSYEKL. This CDR3 has 16 amino acids. Note on this clone: Its antigen is not identified.

The rearrangement uses TRBV4-1 and TRBJ2-7; TRBD2 aligns across 7 bases. The sequenced sample was PBMCs. This receptor was taken from a woman between 25 and 40 years old in good health and CMV-seropositive. Written as DNA, the CDR3 is TGCGCCAGCAGCCCCTTTTTGGCTAGCGGCTCCTACGAGCAGTACTTC. Protein: CASSPFLASGSYEQYF.